Presented here are 10 T cell receptor beta chains from one specimen sequenced in a study of vaccination and CD4 T cells after COVID-19. Documented treatment: roughly ten-day PBMC culture with coronavirus spike peptide pools or control peptides (ViraFEST assay). With the Oncomine TCR Beta short-read assay, DNA from cultured CD4+ T cells was sequenced. TCRdb re-analysed the PCR reads in MiXCR, keeping a single row per CDR3 protein. Of about 20,000 distinct CDR3 sequences detected, roughly 40% appear once; the ten largest clones hold 2.5% to 3%. Their recognized antigens are unknown. The sequences come from CD4+ T cells from blood, cultured in vitro, collected after SARS-CoV-2 vaccination. These receptors originate from a human donor who had recovered from COVID-19.

There are a few counts of this clonotype. This chain joins TRBV19 and TRBJ1-5, with D perhaps TRBD1 (5 bases). This CDR3 is built from 14 residues. Germline V gene data show CDR1 as LNHDA and CDR2 as SQIVND (reference sequence). V was clipped by 3 bases and J by 0 bases, with 6 bases between them. The CDR3 sequence: CASSIGGSNQPQHF. Here the CDR3 DNA reads TGTGCCAGTAGTATTGGGGGTAGCAATCAGCCCCAGCATTTT.

CDR3 sequence reads: CASSLSVDTEAFF. CDR3 DNA sequence: TGTGCCAGCAGCTTAAGTGTAGACACTGAAGCTTTCTTT. The genes are TRBV7-3 and TRBJ1-1, with D hard to call. This CDR3 region has 13 residues. Germline assignment: CDR1 SGHTA and CDR2 FQGTGA. V was clipped by 1 base and J by 3 bases, with 6 bases between them.

V usage is TRBV20-1 and J usage is TRBJ2-7; the match to TRBD1 covers 8 bases. V lost 2 bases and J lost 0; bases outside the gene matches: 18. CDR1 and CDR2 (germline): DFQATT, SNEGSKA (reference sequence). The CDR3 contains 19 residues. DNA for the CDR3: TGCAGTGCTAGACCAAACCTGGCTTTGTGGACAGGGACCTCCTACGAGCAGTACTTC. Translating it yields CSARPNLALWTGTSYEQYF.

The chain has TRBV12-3 or TRBV12-4 and TRBJ1-3; D is ambiguous. V lost 5 bases and J lost 0, with 5 bases in between. The CDR3 totals 13 residues. The CDR3 sequence: CASSPYSGNTIYF. In DNA, the CDR3 is TGTGCCAGCAGTCCGTACTCTGGAAACACCATATATTTT.

The chain combines TRBV19 with TRBJ2-7; 7 bases match TRBD1. This CDR3 spans 15 amino acids. Germline lookup yields CDR1 LNHDA and CDR2 SQIVND (reference sequence). Trimming at V came to 1 base and at J to 4 bases, leaving 7 bases not matched to a gene. CDR3 protein: CASSIAGTAEYEQYF. The DNA for the CDR3 is TGTGCCAGTAGTATAGCGGGGACAGCCGAATACGAGCAGTACTTC.

The chain carries TRBV5-4 and TRBJ2-5; possibly TRBD2 for D (6 bases). The germline V gene encodes CDR1 SGHNT and CDR2 YYREEE (reference sequence). CDR3 length equals 14 residues. V was trimmed by 4 bases and J by 1 base, leaving 11 bases between them. Here the CDR3 reads CASSNAGIQETQYF. The DNA for the CDR3 is TGTGCCAGCAGCAACGCGGGGATCCAAGAGACCCAGTACTTC.

V is TRBV20-1 and J is TRBJ1-1, with a possible D match to TRBD1 (6 bases). V lost 5 bases and J 4 bases, leaving 35 bases between the germline ends. This CDR3 is built from 20 residues. Germline loops: CDR1 DFQATT, CDR2 SNEGSKA (reference sequence). For the CDR3, the DNA is TGCAGTGCTGACAGACCAAAACCTTGGCAGGGGAATAAATTGGTCACTGAAGCTTTCTTT. This sequence encodes CSADRPKPWQGNKLVTEAFF.

The chain has TRBV28 and TRBJ1-5, with 10 nucleotides matching TRBD1. Trimming took 7 bases from V and 6 from J; bases not matched to a gene: 9. CDR1 is MDHEN, CDR2 SYDVKM, per germline. The CDR3 has 15 residues. CDR3 amino acids: CASIEGQGDAQPQHF. DNA for the CDR3: TGTGCCAGCATTGAAGGACAGGGGGATGCTCAGCCCCAGCATTTT.

The table lists this clonotype with a few counts. The V call is TRBV7-2, the J call TRBJ2-3; D is undetermined. The V gene lost 1 base and the J gene lost 2 bases, with 1 base spanning the gap. The CDR3 extends over 12 amino acids. Germline V CDR1 and CDR2: SGHTA, FQGNSA. This CDR3 is CASSLDTDTQYF. CDR3 sequence (DNA): TGTGCCAGCAGCTTAGACACAGATACGCAGTATTTT.

This rearrangement joins TRBV25-1 to TRBJ1-6; no reliable D call. The CDR3 has 12 amino acids. Trimming removed 1 base from V and 6 bases from J, with 1 base in between. From germline, CDR1 is MGHDK and CDR2 SYGVNS. For the CDR3, the DNA is TGTGCCAGCAGTGAATTTAATTCACCCCTCCACTTT. Amino acid sequence: CASSEFNSPLHF.